The rows below give T cell receptor beta chains drawn from one sample of a study of control samples from healthy donors and cancer patients. This table comes from immunoSEQ multiplex PCR, and its TCRdb copy is limited to in-frame clones, with some not included. The data contain 75,000 to 100,000 clones, roughly nine tenths of them singletons. The sample was blood. These receptor sequences come from a woman aged 45-65 years in good health. Both conserved end residues are part of each CDR3. The D gene is left open where the match is weak. A row's size may be missing; if present it is once, few, many or a size class.

j_call v_call clone_size d_call cdr3_aa cdr3_nt
TRBJ2-2 TRBV28 - TRBD2 CASSVSSGRRTGELFF TGTGCCAGCAGTGTTTCTAGCGGGAGGAGGACCGGGGAGCTGTTTTTT
TRBJ1-2 TRBV7-2 few TRBD1 CASRRDRGLSGYTF TGTGCCAGCAGACGGGACAGGGGGCTTTCTGGCTACACCTTC
TRBJ1-1 TRBV6-5 - TRBD1 CASSQRQGSYAEAFF TGTGCCAGCAGTCAGAGACAGGGGTCTTACGCTGAAGCTTTCTTT
TRBJ1-5 TRBV7-2 once TRBD1 CASRGTGGNNQPQHF TGTGCCAGCAGAGGAACAGGGGGGAATAATCAGCCCCAGCATTTT
TRBJ2-5 TRBV18 - - CASSPPNRFGQQETQYF TGTGCCAGCTCACCACCGAATAGATTTGGACAGCAAGAGACCCAGTACTTC
TRBJ2-7 TRBV12-5 - - CASGLGQFREQYF TGTGCTAGTGGTTTGGGACAGTTTCGCGAGCAGTACTTC
TRBJ2-1 TRBV6-4 - TRBD2 CASSERPGGGYNEQFF TGTGCCAGCAGTGAAAGGCCCGGGGGAGGGTACAATGAGCAGTTCTTC
TRBJ2-1 TRBV7-9 - TRBD2 CASSPGLVWQFF TGTGCCAGCAGCCCGGGACTAGTCTGGCAGTTCTTC
TRBJ2-3 TRBV27 - - CASSRRLATDTQYF TGTGCCAGCAGCCGTCGTCTGGCCACAGATACGCAGTATTTT
TRBJ2-1 TRBV6-5 - TRBD2 CASKAGGSNEQFF TGTGCCAGCAAGGCGGGGGGTTCAAATGAGCAGTTCTTC
TRBJ2-3 TRBV9 - TRBD2 CASSVVSGRAVDTQYF TGTGCCAGCAGCGTAGTTAGCGGGAGGGCCGTAGATACGCAGTATTTT
TRBJ1-4 TRBV19 few TRBD1 CASTHRGQLSEKLFF TGTGCCAGTACCCACCGGGGACAGTTAAGTGAAAAACTGTTTTTT